This TCR beta chain comes out of a study of blood T cell repertoires in COVID-19. Study information: Both acute and convalescent COVID-19 samples were obtained from the United States, Italy and Spain.

This clone appeared once. In the study's own analysis: Amplification of reference gene primers was used by the study to estimate nucleated cell counts. Measured with immunoSEQ multiplex PCR; TCRdb has only the in-frame clones, and not every one. D and trimming were read from the DNA, whereas the V and J calls and clone size are those reported in that table. The table lists approximately 390,000 clones, approximately 87% of them singletons. The CDR3 totals 16 residues. V shed 1 base and J shed 2 bases, with 15 bases lying between them. Germline V gives CDR1 SGHAT, CDR2 FQNNGV. This chain links TRBV11-2 with TRBJ2-7; D may be TRBD1 (6 bases). The receptor's source is a woman aged 55-75 years with COVID-19, enrolled during active disease. The sample taken for sequencing was peripheral blood. The CDR3, as DNA: TGTGCCAGCAGCTTAGCGTCGGTGGGGGCTACCTACGAGCAGTACTTC. Encoded protein: CASSLASVGATYEQYF.